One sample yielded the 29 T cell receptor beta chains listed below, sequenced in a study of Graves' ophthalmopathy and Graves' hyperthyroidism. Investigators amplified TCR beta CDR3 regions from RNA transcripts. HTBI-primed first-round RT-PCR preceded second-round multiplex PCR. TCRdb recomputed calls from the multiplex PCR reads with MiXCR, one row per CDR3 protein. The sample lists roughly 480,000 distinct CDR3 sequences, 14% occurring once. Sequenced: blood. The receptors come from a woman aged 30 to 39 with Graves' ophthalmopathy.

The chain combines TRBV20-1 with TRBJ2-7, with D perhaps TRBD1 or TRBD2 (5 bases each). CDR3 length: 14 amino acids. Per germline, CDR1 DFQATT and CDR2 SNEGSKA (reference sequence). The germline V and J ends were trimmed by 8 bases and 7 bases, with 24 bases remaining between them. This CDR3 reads CSQMRDHGGREQYF. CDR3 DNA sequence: TGCAGTCAAATGAGGGATCATGGGGGTAGAGAGCAGTACTTC.

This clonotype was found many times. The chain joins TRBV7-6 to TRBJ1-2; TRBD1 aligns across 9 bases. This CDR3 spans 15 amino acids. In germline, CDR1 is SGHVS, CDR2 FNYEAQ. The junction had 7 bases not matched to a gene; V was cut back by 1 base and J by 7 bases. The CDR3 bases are TGTGCCAGCAGCTTAGGGGCCGGGACAGGGATTGGCTACACCTTC. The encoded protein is CASSLGAGTGIGYTF.

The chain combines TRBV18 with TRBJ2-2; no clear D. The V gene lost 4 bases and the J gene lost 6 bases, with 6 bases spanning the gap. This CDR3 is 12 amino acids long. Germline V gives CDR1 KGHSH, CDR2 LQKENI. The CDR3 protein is CASSRPSGELFF. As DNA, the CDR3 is TGTGCCAGCTCACGGCCGTCCGGGGAGCTGTTTTTT. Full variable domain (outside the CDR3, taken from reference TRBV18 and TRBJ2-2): NAGVMQNPRHLVRRRGQEARLRCSPMKGHSHVYWYRQLPEEGLKFMVYLQKENIIDESGMPKERFSAEFPKEGPSILRIQQVVRGDSAAYFCASSRPSGELFFGEGSRLTVL.

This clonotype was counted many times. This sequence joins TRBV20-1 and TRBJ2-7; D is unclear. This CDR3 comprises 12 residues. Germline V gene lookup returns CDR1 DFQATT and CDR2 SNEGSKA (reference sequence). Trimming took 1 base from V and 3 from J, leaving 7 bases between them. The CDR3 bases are TGCAGTGCTAGAGTTCGGGTCTACGAGCAGTACTTC. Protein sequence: CSARVRVYEQYF.

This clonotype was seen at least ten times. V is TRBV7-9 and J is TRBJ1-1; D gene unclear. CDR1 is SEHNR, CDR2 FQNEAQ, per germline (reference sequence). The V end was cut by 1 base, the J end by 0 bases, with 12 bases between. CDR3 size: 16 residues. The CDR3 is CASSLDEGWMNTEAFF. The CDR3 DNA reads TGTGCCAGCAGCTTAGATGAGGGTTGGATGAACACTGAAGCTTTCTTT.

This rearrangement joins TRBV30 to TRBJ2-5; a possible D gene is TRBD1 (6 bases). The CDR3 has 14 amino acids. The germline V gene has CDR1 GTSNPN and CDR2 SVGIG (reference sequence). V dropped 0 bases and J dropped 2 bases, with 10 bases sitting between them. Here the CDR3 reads CAWSVDRTQETQYF. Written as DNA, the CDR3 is TGTGCCTGGAGTGTTGACAGGACACAAGAGACCCAGTACTTC.

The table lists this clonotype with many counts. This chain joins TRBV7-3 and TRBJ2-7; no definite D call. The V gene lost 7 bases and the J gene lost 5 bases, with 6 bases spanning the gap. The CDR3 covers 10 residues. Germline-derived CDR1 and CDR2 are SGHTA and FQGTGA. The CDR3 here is CASISHEQYF. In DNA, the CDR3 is TGTGCCAGCATTTCTCACGAGCAGTACTTC.

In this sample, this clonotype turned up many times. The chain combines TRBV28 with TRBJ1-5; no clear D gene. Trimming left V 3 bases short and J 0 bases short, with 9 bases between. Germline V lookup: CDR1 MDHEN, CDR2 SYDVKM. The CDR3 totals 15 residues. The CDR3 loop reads CASSFTRYSNQPQHF. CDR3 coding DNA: TGTGCCAGCAGTTTTACCCGATATAGCAATCAGCCCCAGCATTTT.

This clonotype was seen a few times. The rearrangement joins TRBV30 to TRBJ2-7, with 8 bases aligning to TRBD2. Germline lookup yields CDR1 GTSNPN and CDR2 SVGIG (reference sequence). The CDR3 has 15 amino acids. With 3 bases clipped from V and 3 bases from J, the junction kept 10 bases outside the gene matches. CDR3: CAWRGKASGYYEQYF. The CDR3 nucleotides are TGTGCCTGGAGGGGTAAGGCTAGCGGGTACTACGAGCAGTACTTC.

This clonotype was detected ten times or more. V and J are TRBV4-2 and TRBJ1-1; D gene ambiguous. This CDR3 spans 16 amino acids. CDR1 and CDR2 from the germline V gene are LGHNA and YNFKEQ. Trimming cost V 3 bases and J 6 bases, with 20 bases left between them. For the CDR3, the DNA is TGTGCCAGCAGCCACCATGGAGAAGGGCTTGGGGCTGAAGCTTTCTTT. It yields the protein CASSHHGEGLGAEAFF.

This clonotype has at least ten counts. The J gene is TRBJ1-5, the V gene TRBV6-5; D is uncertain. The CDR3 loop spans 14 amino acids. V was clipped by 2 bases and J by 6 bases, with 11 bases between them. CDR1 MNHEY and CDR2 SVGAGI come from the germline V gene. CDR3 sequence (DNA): TGTGCCAGCAGTTACGACGATAAAGCTCAGCCCCAGCATTTT. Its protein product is CASSYDDKAQPQHF.

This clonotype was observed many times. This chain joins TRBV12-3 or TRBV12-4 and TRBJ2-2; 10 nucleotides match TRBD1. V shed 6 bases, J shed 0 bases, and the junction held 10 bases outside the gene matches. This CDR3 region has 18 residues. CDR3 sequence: CASRVQRQGAPNTGELFF. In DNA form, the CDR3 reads TGTGCCAGCAGGGTGCAACGACAGGGGGCGCCGAACACCGGGGAGCTGTTTTTT.

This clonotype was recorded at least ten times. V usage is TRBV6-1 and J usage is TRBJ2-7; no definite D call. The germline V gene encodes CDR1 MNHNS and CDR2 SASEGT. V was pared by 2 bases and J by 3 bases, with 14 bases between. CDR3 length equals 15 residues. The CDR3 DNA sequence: TGTGCCAGCAGTGAACATGTAGTCCTGAACTACGAGCAGTACTTC. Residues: CASSEHVVLNYEQYF.

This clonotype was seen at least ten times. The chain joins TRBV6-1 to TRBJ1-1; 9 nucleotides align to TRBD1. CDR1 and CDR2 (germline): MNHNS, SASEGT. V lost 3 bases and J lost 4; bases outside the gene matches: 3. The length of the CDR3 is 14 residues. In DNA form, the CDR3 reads TGTGCCAGCAGTGACGCGACAGGGGGCACTGAAGCTTTCTTT. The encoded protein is CASSDATGGTEAFF.

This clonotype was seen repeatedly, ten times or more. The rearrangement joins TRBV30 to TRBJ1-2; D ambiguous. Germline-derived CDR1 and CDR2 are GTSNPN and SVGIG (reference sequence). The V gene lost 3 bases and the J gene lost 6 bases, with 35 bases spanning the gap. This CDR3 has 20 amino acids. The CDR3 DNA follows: TGTGCCTGGAGGTCGTCGTATGGGATCTGGCCCTGGACGGATACAAATGGCTACACCTTC. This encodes CAWRSSYGIWPWTDTNGYTF. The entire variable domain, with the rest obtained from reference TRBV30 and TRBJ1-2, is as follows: SQTIHQWPATLVQPVGSPLSLECTVEGTSNPNLYWYRQAAGRGLQLLFYSVGIGQISSEVPQNLSASRPQDRQFILSSKKLLLSDSGFYLCAWRSSYGIWPWTDTNGYTFGSGTRLTVV.

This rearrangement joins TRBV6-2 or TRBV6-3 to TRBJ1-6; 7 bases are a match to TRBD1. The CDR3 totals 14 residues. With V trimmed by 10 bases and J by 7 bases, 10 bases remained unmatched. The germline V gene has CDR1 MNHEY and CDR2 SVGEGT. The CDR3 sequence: CATTEGADNSPLHF. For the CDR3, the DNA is TGTGCCACCACGGAGGGGGCAGACAATTCACCCCTCCACTTT.

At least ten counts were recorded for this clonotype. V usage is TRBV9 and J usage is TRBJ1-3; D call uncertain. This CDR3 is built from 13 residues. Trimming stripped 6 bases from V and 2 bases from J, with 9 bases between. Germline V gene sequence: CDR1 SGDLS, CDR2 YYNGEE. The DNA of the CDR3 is TGTGCCAGCACCGCACGGCCTGGAAACACCATATATTTT. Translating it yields CASTARPGNTIYF.

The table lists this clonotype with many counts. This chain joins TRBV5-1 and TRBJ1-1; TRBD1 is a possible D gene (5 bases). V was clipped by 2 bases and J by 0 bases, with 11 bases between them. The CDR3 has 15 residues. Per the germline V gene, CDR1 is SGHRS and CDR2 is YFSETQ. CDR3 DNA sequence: TGCGCCAGCAGCTTTCCGGGACCCCTGAACACTGAAGCTTTCTTT. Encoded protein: CASSFPGPLNTEAFF.

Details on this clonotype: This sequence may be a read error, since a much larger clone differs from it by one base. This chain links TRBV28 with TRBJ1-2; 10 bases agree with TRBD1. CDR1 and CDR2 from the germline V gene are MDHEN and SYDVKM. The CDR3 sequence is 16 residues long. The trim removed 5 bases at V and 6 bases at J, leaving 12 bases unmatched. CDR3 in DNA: TGTGCCAGCAGTCCCGTCGAAGGACAGGGGGTCCATGGCTACACCTTC. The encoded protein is CASSPVEGQGVHGYTF.

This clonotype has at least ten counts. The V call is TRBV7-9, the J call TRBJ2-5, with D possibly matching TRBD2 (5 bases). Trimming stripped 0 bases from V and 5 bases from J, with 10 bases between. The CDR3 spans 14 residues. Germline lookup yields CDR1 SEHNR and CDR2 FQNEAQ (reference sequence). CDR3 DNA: TGTGCCAGCAGCTTAGCGGGAGTGAGGGAGACCCAGTACTTC. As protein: CASSLAGVRETQYF.

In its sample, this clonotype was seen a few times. CDR3 nucleotide sequence: TGCGCCAGCAGCCCCGCGGACCCGTCTGCGGGCTACACCTTC. Translating gives CASSPADPSAGYTF. The chain combines TRBV5-1 with TRBJ1-2; D remains ambiguous. CDR1 is SGHRS and CDR2 is YFSETQ in the germline V gene. V lost 4 bases and J 8 bases, leaving 18 bases between the germline ends. The CDR3 sequence is 14 residues long.

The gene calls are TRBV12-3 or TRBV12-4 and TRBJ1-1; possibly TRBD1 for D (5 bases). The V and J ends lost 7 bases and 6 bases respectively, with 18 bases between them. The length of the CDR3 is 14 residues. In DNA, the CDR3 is TGTGCCAGCATCTCCCGGTTGGGGGGGGCTGAAGCTTTCTTT. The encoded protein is CASISRLGGAEAFF.

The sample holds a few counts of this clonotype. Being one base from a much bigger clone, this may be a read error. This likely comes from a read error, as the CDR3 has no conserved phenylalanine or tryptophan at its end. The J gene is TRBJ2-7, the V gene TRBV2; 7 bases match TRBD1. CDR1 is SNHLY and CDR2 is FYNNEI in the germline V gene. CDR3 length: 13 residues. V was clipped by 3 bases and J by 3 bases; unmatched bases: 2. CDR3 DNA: TGTGCCAGCAGTGATGACAGGGACTACGAGCAGTACTAC. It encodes CASSDDRDYEQYY.

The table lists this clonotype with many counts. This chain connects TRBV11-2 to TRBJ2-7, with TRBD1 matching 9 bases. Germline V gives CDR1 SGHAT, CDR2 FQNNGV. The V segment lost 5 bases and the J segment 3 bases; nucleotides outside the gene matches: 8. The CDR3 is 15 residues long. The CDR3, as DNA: TGTGCCAGCAGCCTACCGGGACAGGGACGCTACGAGCAGTACTTC. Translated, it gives CASSLPGQGRYEQYF. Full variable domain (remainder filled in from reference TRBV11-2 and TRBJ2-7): EAGVAQSPRYKIIEKRQSVAFWCNPISGHATLYWYQQILGQGPKLLIQFQNNGVVDDSQLPKDRFSAERLKGVDSTLKIQPAKLEDSAVYLCASSLPGQGRYEQYFGPGTRLTVT.

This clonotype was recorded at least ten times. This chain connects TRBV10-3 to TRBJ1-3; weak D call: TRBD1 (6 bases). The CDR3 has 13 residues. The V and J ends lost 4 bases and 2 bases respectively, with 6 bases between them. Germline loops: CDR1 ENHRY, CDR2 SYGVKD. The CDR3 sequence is CAISGTAGNTIYF. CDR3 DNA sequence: TGTGCCATCAGTGGGACAGCTGGAAACACCATATATTTT.

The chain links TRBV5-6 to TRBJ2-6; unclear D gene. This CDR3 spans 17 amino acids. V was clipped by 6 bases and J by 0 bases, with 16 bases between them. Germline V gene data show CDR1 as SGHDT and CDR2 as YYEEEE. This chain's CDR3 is CASTLIHSSSGANVLTF. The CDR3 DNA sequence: TGTGCCAGCACCTTAATCCACTCAAGCTCTGGGGCCAACGTCCTGACTTTC.

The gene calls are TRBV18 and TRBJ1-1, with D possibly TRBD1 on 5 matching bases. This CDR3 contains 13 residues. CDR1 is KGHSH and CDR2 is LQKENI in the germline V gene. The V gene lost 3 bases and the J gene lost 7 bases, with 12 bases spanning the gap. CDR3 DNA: TGTGCCAGCTCACCGGCGGTAAGGGGTGAAGCTTTCTTT. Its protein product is CASSPAVRGEAFF.

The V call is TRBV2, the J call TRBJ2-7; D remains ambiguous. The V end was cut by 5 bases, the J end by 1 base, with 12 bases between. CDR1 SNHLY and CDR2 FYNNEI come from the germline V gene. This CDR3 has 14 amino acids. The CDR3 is CASSRYRQSYEQYF. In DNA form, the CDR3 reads TGTGCCAGCAGTCGGTATCGGCAATCCTACGAGCAGTACTTC.

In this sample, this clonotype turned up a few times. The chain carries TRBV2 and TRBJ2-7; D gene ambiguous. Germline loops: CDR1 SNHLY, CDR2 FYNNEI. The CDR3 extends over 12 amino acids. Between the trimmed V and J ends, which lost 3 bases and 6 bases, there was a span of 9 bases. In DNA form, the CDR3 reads TGTGCCAGCAGTGACAGCTATTCCGAGCAGTACTTC. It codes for CASSDSYSEQYF.